The entry below describes one T cell receptor (beta chain). Its target is not known. This specimen comes from a study of Graves' ophthalmopathy and Graves' hyperthyroidism. Out of about 9.3 ml of fresh peripheral blood, PBMCs were obtained. RNA transcripts were the source from which TCR beta CDR3 regions were amplified. Second-round multiplex PCR came after first-round RT-PCR with HTBI primers. TCRdb passed the multiplex PCR reads through MiXCR, listing each CDR3 protein once. The data hold 650,000 to 800,000 distinct CDR3 sequences, with approximately 39% observed a single time. Study-level results: From stable hyperthyroidism, ophthalmopathy was separated by a 13-signature model with just over 85% sensitivity and roughly 84% specificity.

V lost 4 bases and J 3 bases, leaving 12 bases between the germline ends. The CDR3 has 14 amino acids. Germline V gene data show CDR1 as MNHEY and CDR2 as SMNVEV (reference sequence). The sequenced sample was peripheral blood. The clonotype was recovered from an adult man with Graves' ophthalmopathy. This sequence joins TRBV27 and TRBJ1-2; D is perhaps TRBD1 (6 bases). In nucleotides, the CDR3 is TGTGCCAGCAGTTCCTTCGGGACACACTATGGCTACACCTTC. Translation: CASSSFGTHYGYTF.